This T cell receptor beta chain was retrieved from a study of T cells in Graves' hyperthyroidism and ophthalmopathy. Trimming cost V 1 base and J 0 bases, with 9 bases left between them. The length of the CDR3 is 14 residues. The germline CDR1 and CDR2 sequences are GTSNPN and SVGIG (reference sequence). Template material for amplifying TCR beta CDR3 regions consisted of RNA transcripts. First-round RT-PCR with HTBI primers amplified the TCR CDR3 region. MiXCR was run by TCRdb on the multiplex PCR reads, yielding one entry per CDR3 protein. The sample lists some 760,000 distinct CDR3 sequences, about 14% occurring once.

The rearrangement joins TRBV30 to TRBJ2-5; D is possibly TRBD1 (6 bases). The specimen sequenced was blood. This receptor was taken from a woman younger than 30 with Graves' hyperthyroidism. CDR3 nucleotide sequence: TGTGCCTGGAGTGAGGACAGCTACCAAGAGACCCAGTACTTC. The encoded protein is CAWSEDSYQETQYF.